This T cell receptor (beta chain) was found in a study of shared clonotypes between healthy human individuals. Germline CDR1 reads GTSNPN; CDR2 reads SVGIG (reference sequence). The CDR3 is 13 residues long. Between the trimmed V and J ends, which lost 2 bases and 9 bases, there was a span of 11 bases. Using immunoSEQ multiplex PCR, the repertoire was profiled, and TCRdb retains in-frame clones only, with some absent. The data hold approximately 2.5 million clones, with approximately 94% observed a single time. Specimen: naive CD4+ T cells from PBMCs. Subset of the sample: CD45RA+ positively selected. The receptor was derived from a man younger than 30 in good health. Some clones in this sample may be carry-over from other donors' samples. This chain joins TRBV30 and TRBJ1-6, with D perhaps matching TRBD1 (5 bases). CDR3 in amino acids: CAWSPSGGSPLHF. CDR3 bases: TGTGCCTGGAGTCCCTCGGGGGGTTCACCCCTCCACTTT.